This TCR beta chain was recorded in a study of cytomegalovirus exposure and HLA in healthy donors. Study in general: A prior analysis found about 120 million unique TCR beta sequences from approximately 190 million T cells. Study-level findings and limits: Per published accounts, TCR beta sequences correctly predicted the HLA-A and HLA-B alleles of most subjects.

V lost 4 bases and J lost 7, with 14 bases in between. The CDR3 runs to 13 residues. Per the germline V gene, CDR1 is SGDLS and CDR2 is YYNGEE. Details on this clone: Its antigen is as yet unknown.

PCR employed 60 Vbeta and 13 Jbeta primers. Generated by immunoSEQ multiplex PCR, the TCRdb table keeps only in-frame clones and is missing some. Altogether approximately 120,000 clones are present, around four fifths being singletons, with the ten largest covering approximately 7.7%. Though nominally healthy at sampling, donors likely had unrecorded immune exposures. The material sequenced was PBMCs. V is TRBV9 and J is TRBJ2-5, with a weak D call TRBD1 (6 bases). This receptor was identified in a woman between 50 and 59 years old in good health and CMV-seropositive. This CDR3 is CASSLVGGGTQYF. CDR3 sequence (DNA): TGTGCCAGCAGCCTTGTAGGGGGTGGGACCCAGTACTTC.